The present T cell receptor beta chain was sequenced within a study of shared clonotypes between healthy human individuals. The CD4+ fraction was divided into a CD45RA+ naive subset and a CD45RA-negative memory subset. The ends lost 4 bases at V and 6 bases at J; junction bases unmatched: 7. In germline, CDR1 is SGHKS, CDR2 YYEKEE (reference sequence). CDR3 size: 14 residues. About this clone: Its antigen remains unknown.

General study results and limits: Even with large depth, rarefaction showed that sorted-subset sequencing was incomplete.

The table came from immunoSEQ multiplex PCR; TCRdb's copy has only in-frame clones and leaves some out. The sample carries about 640,000 clones, more than 70% recorded once. The sample comprised memory CD4+ T cells sorted from blood. Noted subset: CD45RA-negative fraction. The sequence was obtained from a woman between 25 and 40 years old in good health. V is TRBV5-5 and J is TRBJ2-3, with 8 bases identical to TRBD2. CDR3 residues: CASSPLAVMDTQYF. CDR3 nucleotide sequence: TGTGCCAGCAGCCCACTAGCGGTCATGGATACGCAGTATTTT.